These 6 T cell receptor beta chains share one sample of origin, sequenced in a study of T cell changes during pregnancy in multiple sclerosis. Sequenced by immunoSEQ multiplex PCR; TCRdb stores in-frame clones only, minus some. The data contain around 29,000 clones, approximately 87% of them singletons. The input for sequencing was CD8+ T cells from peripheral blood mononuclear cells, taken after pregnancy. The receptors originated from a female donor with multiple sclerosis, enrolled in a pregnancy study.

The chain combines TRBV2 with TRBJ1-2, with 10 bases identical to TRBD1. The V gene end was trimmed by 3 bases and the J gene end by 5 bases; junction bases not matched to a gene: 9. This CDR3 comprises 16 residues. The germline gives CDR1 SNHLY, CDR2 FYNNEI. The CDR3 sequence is CASSDYDRGPRYGYTF. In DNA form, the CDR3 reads TGTGCCAGCAGTGACTACGACAGGGGGCCACGGTATGGCTACACCTTC.

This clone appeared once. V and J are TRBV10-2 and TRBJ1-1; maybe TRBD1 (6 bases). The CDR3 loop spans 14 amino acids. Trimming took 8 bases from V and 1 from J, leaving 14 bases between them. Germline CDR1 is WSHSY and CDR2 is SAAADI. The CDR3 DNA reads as TGCGCCAGCGGCTACGACAGGAGGAACACTGAAGCTTTCTTT. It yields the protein CASGYDRRNTEAFF.

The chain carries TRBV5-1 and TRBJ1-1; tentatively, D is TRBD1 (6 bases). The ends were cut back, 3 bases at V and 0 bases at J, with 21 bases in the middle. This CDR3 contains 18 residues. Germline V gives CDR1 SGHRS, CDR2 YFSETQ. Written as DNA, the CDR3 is TGCGCCAGCAGCTGGGGGGGGGCAGGAGGTTCTTTGAACACTGAAGCTTTCTTT. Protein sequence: CASSWGGAGGSLNTEAFF.

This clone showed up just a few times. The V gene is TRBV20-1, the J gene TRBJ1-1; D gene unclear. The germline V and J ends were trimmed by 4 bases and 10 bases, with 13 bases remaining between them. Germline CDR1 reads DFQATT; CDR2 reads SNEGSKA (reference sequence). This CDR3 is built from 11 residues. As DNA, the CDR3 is TGCAGTGCTACCAGAGGCGAACTAGCTTTCTTT. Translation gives CSATRGELAFF.

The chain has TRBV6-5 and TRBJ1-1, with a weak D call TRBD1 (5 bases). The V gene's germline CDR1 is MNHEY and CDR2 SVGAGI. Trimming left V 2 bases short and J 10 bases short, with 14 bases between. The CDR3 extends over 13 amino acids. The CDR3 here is CASSYAWGERAFF. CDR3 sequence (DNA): TGTGCCAGCAGTTACGCGTGGGGGGAACGAGCTTTCTTT.

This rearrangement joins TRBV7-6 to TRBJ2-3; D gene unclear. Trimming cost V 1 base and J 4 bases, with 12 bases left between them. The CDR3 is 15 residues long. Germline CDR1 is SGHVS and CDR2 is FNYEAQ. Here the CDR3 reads CASSLGTILADTQYF. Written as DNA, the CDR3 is TGTGCCAGCAGCTTAGGCACAATTCTCGCAGATACGCAGTATTTT.